Listed below are T cell receptor beta chains from one sample, sequenced in a study of T cell repertoires in cytomegalovirus infection. TCRdb analysed the reads with MiXCR anew, one entry per CDR3 protein. The top ten hold less than 10% of the sample, which has around 94,000 distinct CDR3 sequences, about 15% seen once. The sample consisted of PBMCs. The source of these receptors is a human donor in good health (CMV status not recorded). Some clones in this sample may be carry-over from other donors' samples. Each CDR3 is given without its conserved first and last residue. Each record gives: V gene, J gene, CDR3 protein.

v_gene: TRBV7-8; j_gene: TRBJ2-2; CDR3aa: ASSFRDRGSGELF
v_gene: TRBV7-2; j_gene: TRBJ2-1; CDR3aa: ASSLVVSNEQF
v_gene: TRBV30; j_gene: TRBJ2-1; CDR3aa: AGSSYNEQF
v_gene: TRBV7-9; j_gene: TRBJ2-2; CDR3aa: ASSSYYLGLVNTGELF
v_gene: TRBV7-8; j_gene: TRBJ2-1; CDR3aa: ASSLEGPDEQF
v_gene: TRBV27; j_gene: TRBJ2-1; CDR3aa: ASSLRRRTGDTYNEQF
v_gene: TRBV5-5; j_gene: TRBJ1-4; CDR3aa: ASSLASRTTNEKLF
v_gene: TRBV7-3; j_gene: TRBJ2-1; CDR3aa: ASSLRGGLGEQF
v_gene: TRBV11-2; j_gene: TRBJ2-3; CDR3aa: ASSLDPSRRDTQY
v_gene: TRBV7-2; j_gene: TRBJ2-7; CDR3aa: ASSFPGATYEQY
v_gene: TRBV7-2; j_gene: TRBJ2-5; CDR3aa: ASSLAEGIETQY
v_gene: TRBV2; j_gene: TRBJ1-1; CDR3aa: ASIMDRYTEAF
v_gene: TRBV7-9; j_gene: TRBJ2-7; CDR3aa: ASSSTSGDYEQY
v_gene: TRBV12-3/TRBV12-4; j_gene: TRBJ1-1; CDR3aa: ASSLSATETEAF
v_gene: TRBV7-9; j_gene: TRBJ2-5; CDR3aa: ASSRRQPYQETQY
v_gene: TRBV7-6; j_gene: TRBJ1-5; CDR3aa: ASSIGNQPQH
v_gene: TRBV7-2; j_gene: TRBJ1-1; CDR3aa: ASSPGGAAGMNTEAF
v_gene: TRBV20-1; j_gene: TRBJ2-5; CDR3aa: SACLPGGNQETQY
v_gene: TRBV4-1; j_gene: TRBJ1-3; CDR3aa: ASSRPGGATIY